This entry lists 10 T cell receptor beta chains sequenced from one sample in a study of cytotoxic CD8 clonotypes in ibrutinib-treated CLL. Assay: immunoSEQ multiplex PCR; the TCRdb copy retains only in-frame clones and omits some. The sample holds 300,000 to 400,000 clones; 67% are singletons and the top ten take roughly 6%. This specimen was PBMCs, taken after 36 months of ibrutinib treatment. Source of these receptors: a human donor with chronic lymphocytic leukemia.

The chain uses TRBV20-1 and TRBJ2-5, with D hard to call. Germline CDR1 is DFQATT and CDR2 is SNEGSKA (reference sequence). V dropped 7 bases and J dropped 4 bases, with 10 bases sitting between them. The CDR3 is made up of 11 amino acids. CDR3 sequence (DNA): TGCAGTGTTTGGCGAGGAGAGACCCAGTACTTC. It specifies CSVWRGETQYF.

This sequence joins TRBV6-1 and TRBJ2-4, with 7 bases fitting TRBD1. CDR3 length: 14 residues. Germline CDR1 MNHNS, CDR2 SASEGT. The V segment lost 4 bases and the J segment 8 bases; nucleotides outside the gene matches: 8. The CDR3 region is CASSAGGKGYIQYF. For the CDR3, the DNA is TGTGCCAGCAGTGCAGGGGGTAAGGGGTACATTCAGTACTTC.

J is TRBJ2-5 and V is TRBV6-6, with a tentative D call TRBD1 (6 bases). The CDR3 has 13 residues. CDR1 is MNHNY and CDR2 is SVGAGI in the germline V gene (reference sequence). V shed 10 bases and J shed 5 bases, with 17 bases lying between them. The CDR3 loop is CATRPTGTETQYF. DNA of the CDR3: TGTGCCACCCGACCAACAGGGACGGAGACCCAGTACTTC.

This clone was observed a few times. The rearrangement uses TRBV27 and TRBJ2-3; D not certain. V was trimmed by 4 bases and J by 5 bases, leaving 13 bases between them. The CDR3 consists of 14 residues. Germline lookup yields CDR1 MNHEY and CDR2 SMNVEV (reference sequence). Here the CDR3 DNA reads TGTGCCAGCAGTTCCCAAGGGCGGAAAGATACGCAGTATTTT. This codes for CASSSQGRKDTQYF.

The chain is built from TRBV27 and TRBJ2-1, with 7 bases lining up with TRBD2. Per the germline V gene, CDR1 is MNHEY and CDR2 is SMNVEV (reference sequence). The CDR3 length is 17 residues. V lost 2 bases and J lost 4; bases outside the gene matches: 11. DNA of the CDR3: TGTGCCAGCAGTTTAGGGCCGGGCGGGAGTGTGTACAATGAGCAGTTCTTC. Protein sequence: CASSLGPGGSVYNEQFF.

The chain recombines TRBV29-1 with TRBJ2-3; no firm D call. The V gene lost 6 bases and the J gene lost 2 bases, with 15 bases spanning the gap. The CDR3 has 14 amino acids. Germline V lookup: CDR1 SQVTM, CDR2 ANQGSEA. The CDR3, as DNA: TGCAGCGTCCCGAGGACGGCAGACACAGATACGCAGTATTTT. It yields the protein CSVPRTADTDTQYF.

The chain employs TRBV19 and TRBJ2-3, with D possibly TRBD1 on 6 matching bases. The CDR3 is made up of 15 amino acids. Germline V gene lookup returns CDR1 LNHDA and CDR2 SQIVND (reference sequence). The ends were cut back, 4 bases at V and 2 bases at J, with 13 bases in the middle. CDR3 DNA: TGTGCCAGTAGTACCCTGGACAGATCCACAGATACGCAGTATTTT. As protein: CASSTLDRSTDTQYF.

The chain uses TRBV29-1 and TRBJ2-2; 9 bases are a match to TRBD1. Trimming cost V 5 bases and J 8 bases; bases outside gene matches: 12. Germline V gene sequence: CDR1 SQVTM, CDR2 ANQGSEA. This CDR3 contains 15 residues. As DNA, the CDR3 is TGCAGCGTTTCGCCGGGACAGGGCTTGTCAGGGGAGCTGTTTTTT. Amino acids: CSVSPGQGLSGELFF.

In this sample, this clone turned up a few times. The genes are TRBV10-3 and TRBJ2-7; 7 bases map to TRBD2. V lost 1 base to trimming and J lost 0 bases; unmatched junction nucleotides: 6. Germline assignment: CDR1 ENHRY and CDR2 SYGVKD. There are 16 residues in the CDR3. CDR3 loop: CAISEYVSSGSYEQYF. DNA for the CDR3: TGTGCCATCAGTGAGTACGTGTCTAGCGGCTCCTACGAGCAGTACTTC.

The chain has TRBV28 and TRBJ2-7, with 8 nucleotides matching TRBD1. V shed 6 bases, J shed 3 bases, and the junction held 4 bases outside the gene matches. Looked up from germline, CDR1 is MDHEN and CDR2 is SYDVKM. There are 13 residues in the CDR3. This chain's CDR3 is CASSMTGDYEQYF. CDR3 bases: TGTGCCAGCAGCATGACAGGGGACTACGAGCAGTACTTC.